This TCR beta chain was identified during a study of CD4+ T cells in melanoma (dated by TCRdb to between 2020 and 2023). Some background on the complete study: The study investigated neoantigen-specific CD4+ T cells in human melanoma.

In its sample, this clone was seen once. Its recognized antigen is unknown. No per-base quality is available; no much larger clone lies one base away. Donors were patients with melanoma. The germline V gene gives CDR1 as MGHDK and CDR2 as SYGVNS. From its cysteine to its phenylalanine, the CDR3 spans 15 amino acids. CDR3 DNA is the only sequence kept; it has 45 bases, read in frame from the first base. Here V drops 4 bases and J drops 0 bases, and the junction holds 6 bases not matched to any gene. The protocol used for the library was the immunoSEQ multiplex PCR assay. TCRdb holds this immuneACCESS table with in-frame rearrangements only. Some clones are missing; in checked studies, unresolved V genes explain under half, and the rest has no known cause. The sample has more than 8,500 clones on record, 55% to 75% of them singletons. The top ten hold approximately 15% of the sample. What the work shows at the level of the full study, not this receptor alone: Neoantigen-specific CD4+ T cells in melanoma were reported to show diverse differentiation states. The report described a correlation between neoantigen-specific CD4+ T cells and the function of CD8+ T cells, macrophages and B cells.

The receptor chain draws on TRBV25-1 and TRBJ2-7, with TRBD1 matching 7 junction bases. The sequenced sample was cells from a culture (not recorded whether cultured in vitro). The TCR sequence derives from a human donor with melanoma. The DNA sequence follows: TGTGCCAGCAGTGGGGGACAGACAAACTCCTACGAGCAGTACTTC. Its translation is CASSGGQTNSYEQYF.